The source of this T cell receptor (beta chain) is a study of regulatory T cells in long-lasting Graves disease listed by TCRdb under 2021. Concerning the study at large: In the newly diagnosed Graves' disease group, patients had been taking antithyroid drugs for less than 3 months. This study used TCR sequencing and RNA sequencing of peripheral blood to compare persistent Graves' disease patients against newly diagnosed Graves' disease patients. The study was conducted in China and was registered as a clinical trial. TCR sequencing covered some 13 persistent and roughly 20 newly diagnosed Graves' disease patients, 33 samples in total. What the work shows at the level of the full study, not this receptor alone: The authors acknowledged the small sample size as a limitation that may reduce accuracy. Preferential use of TRBV28, TRBJ1-2 and TRBJ2-5 was observed in persistent disease, whereas TRBV20-1 and TRBJ2-1 were favored in newly diagnosed disease. Persistent patients shared more public clonotypes among themselves (approximately 2,500) than newly diagnosed patients did (approximately 870). Compared with newly diagnosed patients, persistent Graves' disease patients had lower TCR Shannon entropy and fewer highly expanded clones, which suggests clonal expansion. The study examined only peripheral blood because the primary lesion, thyroid tissue, could not be accessed. Only the TCR beta chain was sequenced and analyzed.

V is cut by 8 bases and J by 1 base, and the space between the germline ends is 11 bases. From a lookup of the germline V gene, CDR1 and CDR2 are SNHLY and FYNNEI. The CDR3, cysteine through phenylalanine, is 13 amino acids long. Only the CDR3 part of the read is kept: 39 bases, read in frame from the first base. This clonotype was detected many times. The antigen it recognizes is unknown. No base-level quality is on record; no much larger clone is a single base apart. Explained via the paper, the time point label denotes: newly diagnosed GD, antithyroid drugs for less than 3 months. For both TCR sequencing and RNA sequencing, RNA was extracted from PBMCs in TRIzol. Graves' disease was diagnosed according to American Thyroid Association guidelines. Patients were recruited from an endocrinology department in Xi'an, China. From each patient, 7.5 to 9.5 milliliters of peripheral blood was collected into an EDTA anticoagulant tube. Ficoll Paque Plus density gradient separation was used to isolate PBMCs, and no additional T cell sorting was done. An Agilent 2100 Bioanalyzer and agarose gel were used to check RNA quality, while a NanoDrop 2000 measured RNA concentration.

The library was made by multiplex PCR. Sequencing instrument: Illumina HiSeq 4000. To build TCR beta libraries, CDR3 regions were amplified by Arm-PCR using iRepertoire HTBI primers. Gel purification was performed on PCR products prior to sequencing. The authors processed their data as follows. Across samples, 60 to 80 TRBV and 15 or so TRBJ segments were identified and used for gene usage analysis of CDR3 amino acid clonotypes. COPE and FqMerger were used to merge the filtered high-quality paired reads into contigs. BLAST was used to align contigs to IMGT TRBV, TRBD and TRBJ reference genes, with CDR3 defined following IMGT. Clonotypes above 0.1% frequency were classified as highly expanded clones. Shannon entropy served as the measure of repertoire diversity, while the Gini coefficient captured V-J evenness. Clonotypes shared by more than one individual were considered public. TCRdb passed the public sequencing reads through fastp at Q25 and MiXCR, retaining productive beta sequences. One record per CDR3 amino acid sequence lists the most common genes and DNA. These V and J calls originate from TCRdb's pipeline instead of the authors' own analysis. This sample gives fewer than 650,000 distinct CDR3 sequences in total; roughly a sixth of them show up just once. Jointly, the top ten make up around 13% of the sample.

The same data also contributed to another study, on T cells in Graves' hyperthyroidism and ophthalmopathy. From the second report: Stable Graves' hyperthyroidism was defined as no progression to ophthalmopathy during 18 months of follow-up. Hyperthyroidism patients were newly diagnosed, with disease duration under 2 months, and aged 18 to 65 years. Any patient with an uncontrolled infection, another autoimmune disease, pregnancy or lactation was excluded. Clinical symptoms, serum thyroxine and TRAb, thyroid ultrasound, and orbital computed tomography formed the basis for the diagnoses. A first-round RT-PCR of the TCR CDR3 used the HTBI primer set with the Qiagen OneStep RT-PCR kit. Most expanded thyroid clonotypes (frequency above 0.001) were also found in blood, which suggests that blood repertoires may mirror thyroid immune responses. A model built on a 13 V-J signature distinguished ophthalmopathy from stable hyperthyroidism, reaching 87.88% sensitivity and 81.08% specificity in cross-validation and 80%/75% in testing. During validation, the model predicted progression to ophthalmopathy a median of approximately 6.5 months ahead of onset, with around 70% sensitivity and 72% to 80% specificity. TCR V-J signatures able to tell the groups apart were searched for in a discovery cohort of approximately 95 patients, of whom around 43 had Graves' ophthalmopathy and around 56 had stable Graves' hyperthyroidism. Prospective prediction of ophthalmopathy was tested in an independent validation cohort of 18 to 20 hyperthyroidism patients and 17 patients who later progressed to ophthalmopathy. For training and testing, the 80 to 100 patients in the discovery cohort were randomly divided in a 7:3 ratio. In roughly six Graves' hyperthyroidism patients, the study also compared T-cell repertoires from thyroid tissue with T-cell repertoires from blood. Once sampling was done, hyperthyroidism patients were given methimazole at a starting dose of 30 mg daily, whereas ophthalmopathy patients were given high-dose intravenous methylprednisolone. The libraries were constructed in a second round of multiplex PCR and then size-selected and purified. The libraries were sequenced on an Illumina HiSeq2000 using paired-end 100 bp reads. SOAPnuke was used to process the raw data, with reads discarded if the reads contained adapters or uncalled bases, had a mean Phred below 15, or lacked an exact constant-primer or identifier match. High-quality paired reads were merged with COPE v1.2.5, and unique nucleotide sequences were defined as clonotypes. Clonotypes were aligned to IMGT TRBV, TRBD and TRBJ reference segments using MiTCR v1.1. The analysis included only V-J combinations with a frequency above 0.0001, which together covered over 98% of the repertoires. A TCS score was defined as the ratio of F50 (clonal expansion) to E x V (chaos), with BLOSUM62-based TCRdist applied between CDR3 peptides within each V-J. Welch's t-statistics and random forest reduced fewer than 600 V-J features to about 12, which were used in a naive Bayes classifier (R e1071). No statistical method was used to fix the sample size in advance, and group allocation was not hidden from the investigators. The paper reports TCR Vbeta CDR3 sequencing of approximately 140 peripheral blood samples: some 44 ophthalmopathy, approximately 74 hyperthyroidism and approximately 17 progressor patients.

Specimen: peripheral blood mononuclear cells (PBMCs), collected at new diagnosis, from a patient treated with antithyroid drugs. This TCR came from a man younger than 35 with Graves disease. Donor details come from another sample of the same person, matched by shared clones. The chain is encoded by TRBV2 joined to TRBJ1-1; no D gene can be assigned with confidence. The CDR3 corresponds to CASADGANTEAFF. Here is the DNA: TGTGCCAGCGCGGATGGTGCGAACACTGAAGCTTTCTTT.